This TCR beta chain was sequenced during a study of blood T cell repertoires in COVID-19 (dated by TCRdb to the early 2020s). Background on the whole study: Samples covering the acute and convalescent phases of COVID-19 were provided by collaborators in the United States, Italy and Spain. The prospective study material was composed of cDNA or gDNA derived from T cells, B-cell-depleted T cells, or PBMCs. The dataset comprised deeply sampled blood TCRbeta repertoires from subjects exposed to, actively infected with, or recovered from COVID-19. The repertoires were made available in a free public database intended to serve as a resource for research on the immune response to SARS-CoV-2. Samples came from the ongoing ImmuneRACE study (first 160 participants) plus 1,254 subjects from 6 global collaborators. A de-identified subject ID, COVID-19 status, age in years and sex were almost always included in the sample metadata. Where available, HLA class I and class II types were obtained from metadata supplied by the sample provider rather than from assay-based typing. General study outcomes and caveats: The quantity of clinical and demographic metadata differed by source and by participant and was supplied without curation.

Based on the germline V gene, the CDR1 and CDR2 sequences are KGHSH and LQKENI. Inclusive of the bounding cysteine and phenylalanine, the CDR3 is 17 residues long. Only CDR3 DNA remains: 51 bases, in frame from the first base. V is pared back by 2 bases and J by 0 bases, with 14 bases lying between the germline termini. TCRbeta CDR3 regions were amplified from genomic DNA using the immunoSEQ Assay, a bias-controlled multiplex PCR. The original pipeline was this. The number of nucleated cells in each sample was estimated by amplification of reference gene primers within the assay. Sequence reads were collapsed and filtered to measure the absolute abundance of every unique TCRbeta CDR3 rearrangement. For each sample, productive Simpson clonality was calculated as the square root of Simpson's diversity index over productive rearrangements. The source is immuneACCESS, and TCRdb retained only in-frame sequences with V and J called. Part of the clones is not carried over; for the studies checked, unresolved V genes explain less than half of this, and the remainder is unexplained. V and J calls and clone size are given by that table; D and trimming were obtained from the DNA. Within this sample are about 380,000 clones, with over 75% of them counted one time only. The top ten hold approximately 3% of the sample.

Participants in the prospective study were enrolled through a virtual design, were aged roughly 18 to 100 years, and lived in about two dozen United States geographic areas. Cohort assignment in the prospective study relied on participant-reported clinical history from a screening survey and a study questionnaire. Recovered participants in ImmuneRACE Cohort 3 were defined by two consecutive negative NP/OP PCR tests, clearance by a healthcare professional, or resolution of symptoms. In the prospective study, mobile phlebotomists collected whole blood, serum and a nasopharyngeal or oropharyngeal swab from each participant. Additional blood draws and questionnaires over an approximately two-month period could optionally be provided by prospective study participants. Blood samples from the prospective study were shipped frozen or at room temperature prior to DNA extraction. Comments on this clone: No antigen is known for it. It has no much larger one-base neighbor in the sample; base qualities were not kept.

The sequenced material came from PBMCs or T cells enriched from blood (not recorded which). This clonotype was obtained from a woman aged 25 to 39 who had recovered from COVID-19. The chain joins TRBV18 to TRBJ2-1; the D gene is possibly TRBD2, with 6 bases matching. CDR3 region: CASSPESLAISYNEQFF. The DNA is as follows: TGTGCCAGCTCACCAGAGTCCCTAGCGATCTCCTACAATGAGCAGTTCTTC.